This T cell receptor (beta chain) was retrieved from a study of T cells in Graves' hyperthyroidism and ophthalmopathy. General study findings and limits: Within blood appeared most thyroid clonotypes that had expanded above 0.001. Ophthalmopathy got predicted by the model a median roughly 6.1 months before its onset.

As to this clonotype: Its matching antigen is unknown. A single base separates this from a much larger clone, so it may be a read error.

RNA transcripts gave rise to amplified TCR beta CDR3 regions. HTBI primers drove first-round RT-PCR of the TCR CDR3. TCRdb redid the calling of the multiplex PCR reads with MiXCR, one entry per CDR3 protein. The table lists hundreds of thousands of distinct CDR3 sequences, about 14% of them singletons. Reasons for excluding patients were uncontrolled infection, other autoimmune disease, pregnancy or lactation. Out of approximately 10 ml of fresh peripheral blood came the PBMCs. V was pared by 0 bases and J by 5 bases, with 14 bases between. Germline assignment: CDR1 ENHRY and CDR2 SYGVKD. The CDR3 contains 15 residues.

This sequence was found in a woman aged 45-59 years with Graves' ophthalmopathy. Specimen: blood. The rearrangement links TRBV10-3 to TRBJ2-7; D possibly corresponds to TRBD2 (6 bases). The CDR3: CAISESRLTGDEQYF. The CDR3 region has the DNA TGTGCCATCAGTGAGTCTAGGCTAACGGGAGACGAGCAGTACTTC.